This TCR beta chain was sequenced during a study of T-cell memory formation after mild COVID-19. This clonotype was observed a few times. TCRdb processed the 5' RACE reads anew with MiXCR; each CDR3 protein has one entry. The repertoire holds 35,000 to 45,000 distinct CDR3 sequences, with 6% to 9.5% as singletons. Sequencing used PBMCs or a T cell subset sorted from them (not recorded which). The sequence was collected from a man aged 18 to 30 who had mild COVID-19 (a few samples of this study predate the infection). Cell type and time point are not known.

The CDR3 bases are TGTGCCAGCAACAGACCCGGGGAGGGGTATGGCTACACCTTC. Protein sequence: CASNRPGEGYGYTF. V is TRBV7-9 and J is TRBJ1-2; D perhaps matches TRBD1 (5 bases). Germline CDR1 and CDR2: SEHNR and FQNEAQ (reference sequence). Trimming removed 7 bases from V and 5 bases from J, with 17 bases in between. The CDR3 runs 14 residues. Full variable domain (remainder filled in from reference TRBV7-9 and TRBJ1-2): DTGVSQNPRHKITKRGQNVTFRCDPISEHNRLYWYRQTLGQGPEFLTYFQNEAQLEKSRLLSDRFSAERPKGSFSTLEIQRTEQGDSAMYLCASNRPGEGYGYTFGSGTRLTVV.